Listed below are T cell receptor beta chains from one sample, sequenced in a study of response to subunit inactivated influenza vaccine. One entry per CDR3 protein, called by TCRdb with MiXCR from the RT-PCR reads. The table shows roughly 520,000 distinct CDR3 sequences, with over 25% occurring only once. This sample comprised CD4+ T cells sorted from PBMCs, obtained 4 to 6 days after vaccination. These receptors came from a man aged 45-60 years who received an inactivated influenza vaccine. Both conserved end residues are part of each CDR3. The order of the fields is D gene, clone size, V gene, J gene, CDR3 DNA, CDR3 protein. A D gene is named only where the DNA matches it firmly. Size values are once, few and many counts, or a class for expanded clones, and some rows have none.

>NA|NA|TRBV5-1|TRBJ2-1
TGCGCCAGCAGTGTACCGAAGGCCACGGGACTGAACAATGAGCAGTTCTTC
CASSVPKATGLNNEQFF
>NA|few|TRBV6-6|TRBJ2-1
TGTGCCAGCAGAACTCAGGGGATTGAGCAGTTCTTC
CASRTQGIEQFF
>NA|NA|TRBV7-2|TRBJ2-3
TGTGCCAGCAGCTTAAGGACCCTCTCGGCAGATACGCAGTATTTT
CASSLRTLSADTQYF
>NA|few|TRBV4-2|TRBJ1-3
TGTGCCAGCAGCCGAAACCCGGGGGAGCCTGGAAACACCATATATTTT
CASSRNPGEPGNTIYF
>NA|NA|TRBV27|TRBJ1-2
TGTGCCAGCAGCCGCCGGGCTAACTATGGCTACACCTTC
CASSRRANYGYTF
>NA|few|TRBV7-2|TRBJ2-1
TGTGCCAGCAGCACCAGATATAACTCCTACAATGAGCAGTTCTTC
CASSTRYNSYNEQFF
>TRBD2|NA|TRBV7-9|TRBJ2-3
TGTGCCAGCAGCTCGGGACTAGCCCCAGATACGCAGTATTTT
CASSSGLAPDTQYF
>NA|few|TRBV20-1|TRBJ2-2
TGCAGTGCGTTACTGAGAAACACCGGGGAGCTGTTTTTT
CSALLRNTGELFF
>TRBD1|NA|TRBV29-1|TRBJ2-6
TGCAGCGCTAGGACAGGGGCCGGGGCCAACGTCCTGACTTTC
CSARTGAGANVLTF
>NA|few|TRBV3-1|TRBJ2-7
TGTGCCAGCAGCCAAGCGGAGGGTGCCCTCTACGAGCAGTACTTC
CASSQAEGALYEQYF
>TRBD1|few|TRBV6-1|TRBJ1-5
TGTGCCAGCAGACCCATGGGACAGGGAAGTCAACAGCCCCAGCATTTT
CASRPMGQGSQQPQHF
>NA|NA|TRBV3-1|TRBJ2-7
TGTGCCAGCAGCCAAGCCCCGGGACGGTCCTACGAGCAGTACTTC
CASSQAPGRSYEQYF
>NA|NA|TRBV18|TRBJ2-4
TGTGCCAGCTCAGCGAAAGACAGGCTCTTAGCCAAAAACATTCAGTACTTC
CASSAKDRLLAKNIQYF
>NA|NA|TRBV29-1|TRBJ2-3
TGCAGCGTTCGTGGCGGGCGGACTCGCACAGATACGCAGTATTTT
CSVRGGRTRTDTQYF
>NA|NA|TRBV10-3|TRBJ2-1
TGTGCCATCAGTCATCCCCGAGATACGGAAAGCTCCTACAATGAGCAGTTCTTC
CAISHPRDTESSYNEQFF
>TRBD1|NA|TRBV4-3|TRBJ2-7
TGCGCCAGCAGCCAAGGACAGGGGCGCGAGCAGTACTTC
CASSQGQGREQYF
>NA|few|TRBV3-1|TRBJ1-1
TGTGCCAGCACCACCTCTGGGGAAGCTTTCTTT
CASTTSGEAFF
>NA|NA|TRBV27|TRBJ1-6
TGTGCCAGCAGTTTCTCTGGATTTAATTCACCCCTCCACTTT
CASSFSGFNSPLHF
>NA|NA|TRBV7-8|TRBJ1-1
TGTGCCAGCAGTTTCCTGGACAGCGAAGCTTTCTTT
CASSFLDSEAFF
>NA|NA|TRBV6-4|TRBJ2-3
TGTGCCAGCAGTGAGGGCGGGGAACTCGATACGCAGTATTTT
CASSEGGELDTQYF
>NA|NA|TRBV6-5|TRBJ1-4
TGTGCCAGCAGTTACAAGGACAGAGAAAAACTGTTTTTT
CASSYKDREKLFF
>NA|few|TRBV6-2/TRBV6-3|TRBJ1-2
TGTGCCAGCAGTCTCTTGGGCTATGGCTACACCTTC
CASSLLGYGYTF
>NA|NA|TRBV10-3|TRBJ2-7
TGTGCCATCAGTGGGGACAACTCCTACGAGCAGTACTTC
CAISGDNSYEQYF
>NA|NA|TRBV7-2|TRBJ2-3
TGTGCCAGCAGCTTATCATCGGCCCCAGATACGCAGTATTTT
CASSLSSAPDTQYF
>TRBD2|NA|TRBV18|TRBJ2-1
TGTGCCAGCTCACAACTAGCGGGGCACTACAATGAGCAGTTCTTC
CASSQLAGHYNEQFF
>NA|few|TRBV5-1|TRBJ1-5
TGCGCCAGCATCAACAGGTATCGGGACAGCAATCAGCCCCAGCATTTT
CASINRYRDSNQPQHF
>TRBD2|few|TRBV7-8|TRBJ2-3
TGTGCCAGCAGCCCCCTCCCTCTAGCGGGGTACACAGATACGCAGTATTTT
CASSPLPLAGYTDTQYF
>NA|NA|TRBV4-3|TRBJ2-2
TGCGCCAGCAGCCCTTGGGCGACCGGGGAGCTGTTTTTT
CASSPWATGELFF
>NA|NA|TRBV6-2/TRBV6-3|TRBJ2-2
TGTGCCAGCAGTTATTTAGGCGGGGCGAACACCGGGGAGCTGTTTTTT
CASSYLGGANTGELFF
>NA|NA|TRBV7-2|TRBJ2-7
TGTGCCAGCAGCTTAGCTGGTATAACAGGCCGTTGGCCCTCCTACGAGCAGTACTTC
CASSLAGITGRWPSYEQYF
>NA|few|TRBV5-1|TRBJ1-6
TGCGCCAGCAGCTTGGCAGGGCTCTCACCCCTCCACTTT
CASSLAGLSPLHF
>TRBD1|NA|TRBV5-6|TRBJ2-3
TGTGCCAGCAGCTTGGGGGACAGGGGTAGGACGCAGTATTTT
CASSLGDRGRTQYF
>TRBD2|NA|TRBV6-5|TRBJ2-1
TGTGCCAGCAGTTACTCGATACAGCGGGGAGGCAATGAGCAGTTCTTC
CASSYSIQRGGNEQFF
>TRBD1|few|TRBV5-1|TRBJ2-7
TGCGCCAGCAGCGCCGGGACAGGGCGTGATGAGCAGTACTTC
CASSAGTGRDEQYF
>TRBD1|NA|TRBV20-1|TRBJ2-4
TGCAGTGCTTACGGACAGGGAACTGTACTAGCCAAAAACATTCAGTACTTC
CSAYGQGTVLAKNIQYF
>NA|NA|TRBV20-1|TRBJ1-4
TGCAGTGCTAGAGTCCCAGGGTCGCTCGAAAAACTGTTTTTT
CSARVPGSLEKLFF